This T cell receptor (beta chain) was documented in a study of PD-1 blockade in classical Hodgkin lymphoma. Each and every patient relapsed after autologous stem cell transplantation, and patients got differing brentuximab vedotin exposure. TCRdb's copy holds only in-frame clones and misses some; the assay was immunoSEQ multiplex PCR. Found here are roughly 140,000 clones, around 84% of them singletons; the top ten hold 9.2%. This sequence originates from a human donor with classical Hodgkin lymphoma. The source material was peripheral blood mononuclear cells (PBMCs), sampled before the second cycle of nivolumab.

CDR3 DNA sequence: TGTGCCAGCAGCTTCCGGGACAGGGGCTACGAGCAGTACTTC. This codes for CASSFRDRGYEQYF. This chain uses TRBV5-4 with TRBJ2-7, with 10 bases aligning to TRBD1. Germline V gene data show CDR1 as SGHNT and CDR2 as YYREEE (reference sequence). The CDR3 consists of 14 residues. Trimming at V came to 2 bases and at J to 3 bases, leaving 2 bases not matched to a gene.